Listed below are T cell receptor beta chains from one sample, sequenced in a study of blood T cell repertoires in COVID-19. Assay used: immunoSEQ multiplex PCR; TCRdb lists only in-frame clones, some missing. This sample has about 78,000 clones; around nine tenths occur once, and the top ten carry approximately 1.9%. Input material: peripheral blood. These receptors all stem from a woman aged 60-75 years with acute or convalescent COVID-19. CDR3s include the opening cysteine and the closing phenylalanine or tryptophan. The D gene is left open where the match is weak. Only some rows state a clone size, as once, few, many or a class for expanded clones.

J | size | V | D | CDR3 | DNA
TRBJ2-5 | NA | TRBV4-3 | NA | CASSPADSQETQYF | TGCGCCAGCAGCCCCGCAGACAGCCAAGAGACCCAGTACTTC
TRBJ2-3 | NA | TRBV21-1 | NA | CASSKGVRSSGRIRDTQYF | TGTGCCAGCAGCAAAGGAGTTAGGTCGAGCGGGAGAATTAGAGATACGCAGTATTTT
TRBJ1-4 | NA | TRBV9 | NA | CASSPTGTTNEKLFF | TGTGCCAGCAGCCCCACCGGGACAACGAATGAAAAACTGTTTTTT
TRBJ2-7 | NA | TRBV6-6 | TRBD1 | CASSLAGTGREQYF | TGTGCCAGCAGTTTAGCCGGGACAGGGCGCGAGCAGTACTTC
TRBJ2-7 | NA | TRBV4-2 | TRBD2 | CASNQVYPGLADEQYF | TGTGCCAGCAACCAAGTGTACCCGGGACTAGCTGATGAGCAGTACTTC
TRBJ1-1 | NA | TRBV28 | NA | CASSLRVRAFF | TGTGCCAGCAGCCTCAGGGTAAGGGCTTTCTTT
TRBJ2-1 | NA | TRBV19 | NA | CASSPTLLGARNEQFF | TGTGCCAGTAGCCCGACATTATTGGGAGCACGTAATGAGCAGTTCTTC
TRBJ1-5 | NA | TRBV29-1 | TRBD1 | CSVVLATGEMGQPQHF | TGCAGCGTTGTCCTAGCTACAGGGGAAATGGGTCAGCCCCAGCATTTT
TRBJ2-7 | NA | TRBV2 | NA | CASSLTYEQYF | TGTGCCAGCAGCCTTACTTACGAGCAGTACTTC
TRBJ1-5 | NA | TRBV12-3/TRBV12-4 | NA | CASSLDNRKPQHF | TGTGCCAGCAGTTTAGATAACAGGAAGCCCCAGCATTTT
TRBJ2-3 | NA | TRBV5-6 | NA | CASSLLQTYTDTQYF | TGTGCCAGCAGCTTGTTACAGACCTACACAGATACGCAGTATTTT
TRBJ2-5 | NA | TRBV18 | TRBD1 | CASSRDRVGQETQYF | TGTGCCAGCTCGAGAGACAGGGTCGGTCAAGAGACCCAGTACTTC
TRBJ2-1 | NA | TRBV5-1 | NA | CASSLGQDNEQFF | TGCGCCAGCAGCCTAGGACAAGACAATGAGCAGTTCTTC
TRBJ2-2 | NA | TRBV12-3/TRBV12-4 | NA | CASSFAGELFF | TGTGCCAGCAGTTTCGCCGGGGAGCTGTTTTTT
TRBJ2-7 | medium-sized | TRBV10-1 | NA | CASSESGGEQYF | TGCGCCAGCAGTGAGTCGGGGGGCGAGCAGTACTTC
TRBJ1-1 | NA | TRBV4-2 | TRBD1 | CASSQGDRGRNTEAFF | TGTGCCAGCAGCCAAGGAGACAGGGGCCGAAACACTGAAGCTTTCTTT
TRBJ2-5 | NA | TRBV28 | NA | CASTPGETQYF | TGTGCCAGCACCCCGGGGGAGACCCAGTACTTC
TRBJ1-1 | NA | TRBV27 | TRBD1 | CASSLRTYWTGGFFSTEAFF | TGTGCCAGCAGTTTGAGGACATATTGGACAGGGGGATTTTTTTCCACTGAAGCTTTCTTT
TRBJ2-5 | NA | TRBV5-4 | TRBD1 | CASSRFRDSLDF | TGTGCCAGCAGCAGATTCCGGGACAGCCTGGACTTC
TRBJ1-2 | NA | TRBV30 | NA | CAWSVRRGSVYGYTF | TGTGCCTGGAGTGTAAGGCGGGGATCGGTCTATGGCTACACCTTC
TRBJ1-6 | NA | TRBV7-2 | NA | CASSQDSVANSPLHF | TGTGCCAGCAGCCAGGACAGCGTTGCTAATTCACCCCTCCACTTT
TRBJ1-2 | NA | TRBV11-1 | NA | CASSLLGPEGYTF | TGTGCCAGCAGCCTATTGGGCCCTGAGGGCTACACCTTC
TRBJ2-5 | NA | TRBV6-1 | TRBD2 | CASSVFASGEGQETQYF | TGTGCCAGCAGTGTTTTCGCTAGCGGGGAGGGGCAAGAGACCCAGTACTTC
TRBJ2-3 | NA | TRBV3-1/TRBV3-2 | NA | CASSPLGGQTDTQYF | TGTGCCAGCAGCCCCCTGGGGGGGCAGACAGATACGCAGTATTTT
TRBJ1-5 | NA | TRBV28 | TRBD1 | CASSYRQGALRVQPQHF | TGTGCCAGCAGCTATAGACAGGGGGCGCTTAGGGTCCAGCCCCAGCATTTT
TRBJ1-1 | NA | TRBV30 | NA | CAWSVSLANTEAFF | TGTGCCTGGAGTGTATCATTGGCTAACACTGAAGCTTTCTTT
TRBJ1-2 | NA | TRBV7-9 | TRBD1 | CASSLEISGQGFYTF | TGTGCCAGCAGCTTAGAGATCTCCGGACAGGGATTTTATACCTTC
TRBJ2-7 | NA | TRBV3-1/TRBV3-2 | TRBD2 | CASSQAGAGGDEQYF | TGTGCCAGCAGCCAAGCGGGGGCGGGAGGAGACGAGCAGTACTTC
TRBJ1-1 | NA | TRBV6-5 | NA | CASSYSRGSLEAFF | TGTGCCAGCAGTTACTCAAGGGGGTCTTTAGAAGCTTTCTTT
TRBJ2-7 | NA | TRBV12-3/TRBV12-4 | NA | CATAEAYEQYF | TGTGCCACAGCCGAGGCTTACGAGCAGTACTTC
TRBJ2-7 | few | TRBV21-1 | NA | CASSKHWTGPYEQYF | TGTGCCAGCAGCAAACACTGGACAGGGCCCTACGAGCAGTACTTC
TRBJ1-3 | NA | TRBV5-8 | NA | CASSGDNWGTIYF | TGTGCCAGCAGCGGGGACAACTGGGGCACCATATATTTT
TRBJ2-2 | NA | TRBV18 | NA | CASSHPAAGELFF | TGTGCCAGCTCGCACCCGGCGGCCGGGGAGCTGTTTTTT
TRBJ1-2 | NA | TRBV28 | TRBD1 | CASGRDRAFYGYTF | TGTGCCAGCGGCCGGGACAGAGCCTTCTATGGCTACACCTTC
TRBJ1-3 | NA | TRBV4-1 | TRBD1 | CASRPSGQGVRNTIYF | TGCGCCAGCAGACCAAGCGGGCAGGGGGTACGAAACACCATATATTTT
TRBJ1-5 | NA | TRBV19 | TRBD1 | CASSSQGARGNQPQHF | TGTGCCAGTAGTTCACAGGGGGCTAGGGGCAATCAGCCCCAGCATTTT
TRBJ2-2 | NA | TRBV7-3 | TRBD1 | CASSGPGTGDTGELFF | TGTGCCAGCAGCGGGCCCGGGACAGGGGACACCGGGGAGCTGTTTTTT
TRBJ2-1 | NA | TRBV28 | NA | CASSNPHRVEQFF | TGTGCCAGCAGCAACCCCCACAGGGTAGAGCAGTTCTTC
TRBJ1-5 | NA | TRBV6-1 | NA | CASSEILGQPQHF | TGTGCCAGCAGTGAAATATTGGGACAACCCCAGCATTTT
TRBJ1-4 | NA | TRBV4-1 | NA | CASSQAKGIGEKLFF | TGCGCCAGCAGCCAAGCCAAGGGGATCGGGGAAAAACTGTTTTTT
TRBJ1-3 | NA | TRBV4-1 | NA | CASSQAWSLRGNTIYF | TGCGCCAGCAGCCAAGCGTGGTCCCTTCGGGGAAACACCATATATTTT